Each of the 4 T cell receptor beta chains below was sequenced from the same sample in a study of radiation and T cells in renal cell carcinoma. Described time point: baseline pretreatment blood. Treatment: 15 Gy SBRT to primary tumor, nephrectomy 4 weeks later. Only in-frame clones appear in the TCRdb table, and some are missing; sequencing was by immunoSEQ multiplex PCR. This table has approximately 140,000 clones, about 85% appearing once. The sequencing here drew on blood, taken from a patient whose treatment included radiotherapy and nephrectomy. Receptors were obtained from a woman between 65 and 79 years old with renal cell carcinoma.

On this clone: Other DNA sequences of this sample code for an identical CDR3. V and J are TRBV19 and TRBJ1-5; TRBD1 might be the D (5 bases). In germline, CDR1 is LNHDA, CDR2 SQIVND (reference sequence). Trimming took 5 bases from V and 0 from J, leaving 8 bases between them. This CDR3 is built from 14 residues. CDR3 region: CASSYQGSNQPQHF. The CDR3 bases are TGTGCCAGTAGTTACCAGGGTAGCAATCAGCCCCAGCATTTT. Complete variable domain (other parts from reference TRBV19 and TRBJ1-5): DGGITQSPKYLFRKEGQNVTLSCEQNLNHDAMYWYRQDPGQGLRLIYYSQIVNDFQKGDIAEGYSVSREKKESFPLTVTSAQKNPTAFYLCASSYQGSNQPQHFGDGTRLSIL.

The chain has TRBV6-1 and TRBJ2-7, with TRBD2 matching 10 bases. This CDR3 region has 16 residues. The J segment lost 0 bases and the V segment lost 2 bases, leaving 4 bases of the junction unmatched. Germline CDR1 is MNHNS and CDR2 is SASEGT. This CDR3 is CASSESGTSVSYEQYF. The DNA of the CDR3 is TGTGCCAGCAGTGAATCCGGGACTAGCGTCTCCTACGAGCAGTACTTC.

The rearrangement uses TRBV29-1 and TRBJ2-2; 7 nucleotides align to TRBD2. V shed 3 bases, J shed 5 bases, and the junction held 3 bases outside the gene matches. Germline loops: CDR1 SQVTM, CDR2 ANQGSEA. The CDR3 runs to 13 residues. The CDR3 loop reads CSVDGRRTGELFF. The CDR3 bases are TGCAGCGTTGACGGGAGGAGGACCGGGGAGCTGTTTTTT.

The chain combines TRBV11-1 with TRBJ2-1, with 8 positions matching TRBD2. CDR3 size: 16 residues. With V trimmed by 1 base and J by 3 bases, 5 bases remained unmatched. Germline CDR1 and CDR2: SGHAT and FQDESV (reference sequence). The chain's CDR3 is CASSLERRGGYNEQFF. The DNA of the CDR3 is TGTGCCAGCAGCTTAGAGCGTCGGGGGGGCTACAATGAGCAGTTCTTC.